The clone carrying this T cell receptor beta chain appeared a few times. The antigen is undetermined. Replicate PCRs from sorted subsets contained roughly 200 ng DNA, which is 29,000 or so T cell genomes. Authors' analysis steps: Filtering was not the same, since immunoSEQ gave junction-only sequences without quality scores. Here immunoSEQ multiplex PCR was the method, and the copy in TCRdb shows in-frame clones only, minus some. V, J and clone size derive from that table, while D and trimming were established from the DNA sequence. The data contain roughly 700,000 clones, about 74% of them singletons. This sample was included in a study of shared clonotypes between healthy human individuals. Study-wide results and caveats: It was anticipated that sequencing depth would influence how many clonotypes donors shared.

Per germline, CDR1 SGDLS and CDR2 YYNGEE. The V end was cut by 3 bases, the J end by 10 bases, with 11 bases between. The CDR3 runs to 12 residues. The receptor comes from a woman aged 25-40 years in good health. The sequenced sample consisted of memory CD4+ T cells sorted from blood. Subset described: CD45RA-negative fraction. J is TRBJ2-1 and V is TRBV9; TRBD2 is a possible D gene (5 bases). The CDR3 DNA follows: TGTGCCAGCAGCGCGAACCGAGGGGAGCAGTTCTTC. Protein product: CASSANRGEQFF.